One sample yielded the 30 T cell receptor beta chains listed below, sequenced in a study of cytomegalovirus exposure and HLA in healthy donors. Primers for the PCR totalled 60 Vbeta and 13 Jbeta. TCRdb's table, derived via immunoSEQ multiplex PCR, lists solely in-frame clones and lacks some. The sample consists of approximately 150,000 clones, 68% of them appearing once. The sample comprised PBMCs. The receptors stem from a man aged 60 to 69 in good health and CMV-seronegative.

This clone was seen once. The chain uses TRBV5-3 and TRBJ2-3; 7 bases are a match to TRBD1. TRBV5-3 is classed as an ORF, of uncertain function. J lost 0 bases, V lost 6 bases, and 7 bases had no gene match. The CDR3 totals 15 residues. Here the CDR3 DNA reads TGTGCCAGAAAGGGGGCAGCTACTAGCACAGATACGCAGTATTTT. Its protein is CARKGAATSTDTQYF.

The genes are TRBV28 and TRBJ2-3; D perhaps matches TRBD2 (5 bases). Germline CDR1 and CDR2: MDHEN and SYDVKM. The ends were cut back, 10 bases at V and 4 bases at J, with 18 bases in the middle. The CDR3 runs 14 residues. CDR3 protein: CATLLSRGSDTQYF. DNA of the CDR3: TGTGCCACCCTCCTTTCCCGGGGATCAGATACGCAGTATTTT.

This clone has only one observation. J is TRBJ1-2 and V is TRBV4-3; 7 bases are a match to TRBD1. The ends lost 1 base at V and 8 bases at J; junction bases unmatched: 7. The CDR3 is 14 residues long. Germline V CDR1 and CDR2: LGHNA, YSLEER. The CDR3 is CASSQAGGGRGYTF. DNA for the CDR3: TGCGCCAGCAGCCAAGCGGGAGGGGGCAGAGGCTACACCTTC.

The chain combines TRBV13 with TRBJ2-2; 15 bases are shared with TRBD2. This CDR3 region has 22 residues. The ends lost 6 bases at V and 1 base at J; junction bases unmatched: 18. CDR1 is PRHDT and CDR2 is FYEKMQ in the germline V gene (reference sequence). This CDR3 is CASSWTGGTSGRKFMNTGELFF. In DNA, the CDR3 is TGTGCCAGCAGTTGGACGGGGGGGACTAGCGGGAGGAAATTTATGAACACCGGGGAGCTGTTTTTT.

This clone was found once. CDR3 sequence reads: CASSPDSRQPQHF. CDR3 sequence (DNA): TGTGCCAGCAGCCCGGACAGTCGACAGCCCCAGCATTTT. The chain combines TRBV9 with TRBJ1-5; D possibly corresponds to TRBD1 (6 bases). Trimming took off 4 bases at V and 7 bases at J, with 12 bases between the two ends. Germline V CDR1 and CDR2: SGDLS, YYNGEE. The CDR3 runs 13 residues. Variable domain in full (rest from reference TRBV9 and TRBJ1-5): DSGVTQTPKHLITATGQRVTLRCSPRSGDLSVYWYQQSLDQGLQFLIQYYNGEERAKGNILERFSAQQFPDLHSELNLSSLELGDSALYFCASSPDSRQPQHFGDGTRLSIL.

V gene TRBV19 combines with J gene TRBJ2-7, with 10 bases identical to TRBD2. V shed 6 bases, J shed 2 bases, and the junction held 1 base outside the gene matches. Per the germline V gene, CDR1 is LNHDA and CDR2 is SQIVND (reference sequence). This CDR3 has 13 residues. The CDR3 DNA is TGTGCCAGTAGCAGCGGGAGGGCCTACGAGCAGTACTTC. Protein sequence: CASSSGRAYEQYF.

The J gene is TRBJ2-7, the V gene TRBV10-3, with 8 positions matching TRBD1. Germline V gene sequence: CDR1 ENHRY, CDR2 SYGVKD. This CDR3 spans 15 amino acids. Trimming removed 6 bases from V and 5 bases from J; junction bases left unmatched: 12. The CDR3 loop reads CAISEGQGASNEQYF. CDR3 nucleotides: TGTGCCATCAGCGAGGGGCAGGGGGCATCGAACGAGCAGTACTTC.

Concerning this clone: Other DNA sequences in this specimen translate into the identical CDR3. This chain's CDR3 is CASSVGGAVTEAFF. CDR3 DNA sequence: TGTGCCAGCAGCGTAGGCGGGGCGGTCACTGAAGCTTTCTTT. The V call is TRBV9, the J call TRBJ1-1; possibly TRBD1 for D (5 bases). Trimming removed 0 bases at V and 4 bases at J, with 10 bases between. Germline V CDR1 and CDR2: SGDLS, YYNGEE. CDR3 length: 14 amino acids.

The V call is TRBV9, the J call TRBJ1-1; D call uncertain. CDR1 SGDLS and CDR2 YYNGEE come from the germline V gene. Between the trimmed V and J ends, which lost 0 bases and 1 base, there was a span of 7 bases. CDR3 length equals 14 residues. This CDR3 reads CASSVGGRNTEAFF. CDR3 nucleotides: TGTGCCAGCAGCGTAGGTGGCAGGAACACTGAAGCTTTCTTT.

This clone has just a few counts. The CDR3 here is CASSRGGTAMNTEAFF. The CDR3 DNA is TGTGCCAGCAGCCGAGGAGGGACAGCGATGAACACTGAAGCTTTCTTT. The V call is TRBV27, the J call TRBJ1-1; the match to TRBD1 covers 7 bases. The CDR3 has 16 residues. With V trimmed by 6 bases and J by 0 bases, 10 bases remained unmatched. Looked up from germline, CDR1 is MNHEY and CDR2 is SMNVEV (reference sequence).

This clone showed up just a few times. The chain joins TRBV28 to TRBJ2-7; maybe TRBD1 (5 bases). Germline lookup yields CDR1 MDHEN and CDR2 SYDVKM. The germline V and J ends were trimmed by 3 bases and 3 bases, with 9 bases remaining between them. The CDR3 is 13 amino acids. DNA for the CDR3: TGTGCCAGCAGTTTGGGGCGGTTCTACGAGCAGTACTTC. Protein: CASSLGRFYEQYF.

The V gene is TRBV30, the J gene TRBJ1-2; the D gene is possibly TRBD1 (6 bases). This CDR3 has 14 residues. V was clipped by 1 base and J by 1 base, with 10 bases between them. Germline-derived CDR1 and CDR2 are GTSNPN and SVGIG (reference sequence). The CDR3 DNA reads TGTGCCTGGAGTGGGACAGCCTTTAACTATGGCTACACCTTC. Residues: CAWSGTAFNYGYTF.

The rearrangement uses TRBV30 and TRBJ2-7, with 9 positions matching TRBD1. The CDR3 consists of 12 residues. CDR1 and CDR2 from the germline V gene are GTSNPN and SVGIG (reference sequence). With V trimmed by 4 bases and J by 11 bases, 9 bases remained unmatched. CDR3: CAWNRQGVLEYF. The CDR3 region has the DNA TGTGCCTGGAATAGACAGGGGGTTTTGGAGTACTTC.

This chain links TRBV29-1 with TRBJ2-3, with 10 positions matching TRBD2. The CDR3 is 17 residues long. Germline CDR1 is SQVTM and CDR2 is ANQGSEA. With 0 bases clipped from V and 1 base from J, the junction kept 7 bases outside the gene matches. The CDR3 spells CSVEDAGLAERTDTQYF. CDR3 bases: TGCAGCGTTGAAGATGCCGGACTAGCGGAGCGCACAGATACGCAGTATTTT.

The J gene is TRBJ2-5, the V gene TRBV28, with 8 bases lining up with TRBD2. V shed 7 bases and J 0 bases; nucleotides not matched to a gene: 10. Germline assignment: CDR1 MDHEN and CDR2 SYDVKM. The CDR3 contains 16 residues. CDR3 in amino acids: CASIGIREGYQETQYF. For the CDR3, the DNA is TGTGCCAGCATAGGAATCCGGGAGGGGTACCAAGAGACCCAGTACTTC.

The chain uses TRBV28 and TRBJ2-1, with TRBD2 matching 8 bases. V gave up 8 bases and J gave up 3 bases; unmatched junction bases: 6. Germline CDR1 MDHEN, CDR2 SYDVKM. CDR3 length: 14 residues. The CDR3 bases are TGTGCCAGCTATAGCGGGACTTTCTACAATGAGCAGTTCTTC. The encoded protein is CASYSGTFYNEQFF.

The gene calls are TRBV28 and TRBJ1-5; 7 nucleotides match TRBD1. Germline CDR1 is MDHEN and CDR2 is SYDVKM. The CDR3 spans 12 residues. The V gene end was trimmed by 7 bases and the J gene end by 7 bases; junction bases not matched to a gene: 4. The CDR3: CASISGGQPQHF. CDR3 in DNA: TGTGCCAGCATTTCAGGGGGACAGCCCCAGCATTTT.

Written as DNA, the CDR3 is TGCAGCGTTACGCAGGGTTACGAGCAGTACTTC. This sequence encodes CSVTQGYEQYF. The chain links TRBV29-1 to TRBJ2-7, with D perhaps matching TRBD1 (5 bases). The germline V gene has CDR1 SQVTM and CDR2 ANQGSEA. The germline V and J ends were trimmed by 5 bases and 4 bases, with 9 bases remaining between them. The CDR3 contains 11 residues.

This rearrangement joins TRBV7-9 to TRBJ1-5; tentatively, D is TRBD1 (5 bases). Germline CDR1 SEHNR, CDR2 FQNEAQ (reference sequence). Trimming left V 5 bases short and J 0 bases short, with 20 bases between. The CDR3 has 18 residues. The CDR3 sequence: CASSLGVGALYSNQPQHF. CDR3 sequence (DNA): TGTGCCAGCAGCCTAGGGGTTGGGGCCCTTTATAGCAATCAGCCCCAGCATTTT. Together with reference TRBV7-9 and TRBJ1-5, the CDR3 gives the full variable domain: DTGVSQNPRHKITKRGQNVTFRCDPISEHNRLYWYRQTLGQGPEFLTYFQNEAQLEKSRLLSDRFSAERPKGSFSTLEIQRTEQGDSAMYLCASSLGVGALYSNQPQHFGDGTRLSIL.

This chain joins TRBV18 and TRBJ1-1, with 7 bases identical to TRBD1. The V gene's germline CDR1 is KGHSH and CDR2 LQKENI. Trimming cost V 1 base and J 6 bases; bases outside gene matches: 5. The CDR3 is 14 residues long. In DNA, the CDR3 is TGTGCCAGCTCACCACAGACAGGGACGGCTGAAGCTTTCTTT. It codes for CASSPQTGTAEAFF. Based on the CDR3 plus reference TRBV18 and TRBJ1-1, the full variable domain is NAGVMQNPRHLVRRRGQEARLRCSPMKGHSHVYWYRQLPEEGLKFMVYLQKENIIDESGMPKERFSAEFPKEGPSILRIQQVVRGDSAAYFCASSPQTGTAEAFFGQGTRLTVV.

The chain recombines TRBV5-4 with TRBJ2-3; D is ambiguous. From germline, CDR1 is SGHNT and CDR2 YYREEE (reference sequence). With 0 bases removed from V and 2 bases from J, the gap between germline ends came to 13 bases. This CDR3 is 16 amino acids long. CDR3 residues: CASSLVGRALTDTQYF. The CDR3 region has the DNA TGTGCCAGCAGCTTGGTTGGTCGAGCCCTCACAGATACGCAGTATTTT.

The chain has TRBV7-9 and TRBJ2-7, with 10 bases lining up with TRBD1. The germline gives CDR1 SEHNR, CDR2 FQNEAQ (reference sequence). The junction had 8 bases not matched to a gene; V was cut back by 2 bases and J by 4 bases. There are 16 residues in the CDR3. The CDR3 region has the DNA TGTGCCAGCAGCTTAATTCGGGACAGGGGTGATTACGAGCAGTACTTC. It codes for CASSLIRDRGDYEQYF. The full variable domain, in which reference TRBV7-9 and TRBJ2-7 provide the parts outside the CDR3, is DTGVSQNPRHKITKRGQNVTFRCDPISEHNRLYWYRQTLGQGPEFLTYFQNEAQLEKSRLLSDRFSAERPKGSFSTLEIQRTEQGDSAMYLCASSLIRDRGDYEQYFGPGTRLTVT.

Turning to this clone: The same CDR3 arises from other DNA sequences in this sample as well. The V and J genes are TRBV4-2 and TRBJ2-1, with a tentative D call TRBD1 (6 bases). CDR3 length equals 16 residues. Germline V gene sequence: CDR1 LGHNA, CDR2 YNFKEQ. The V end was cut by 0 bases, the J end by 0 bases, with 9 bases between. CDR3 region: CASSQDRGSSYNEQFF. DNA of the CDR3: TGTGCCAGCAGCCAAGATAGGGGGAGCTCCTACAATGAGCAGTTCTTC.

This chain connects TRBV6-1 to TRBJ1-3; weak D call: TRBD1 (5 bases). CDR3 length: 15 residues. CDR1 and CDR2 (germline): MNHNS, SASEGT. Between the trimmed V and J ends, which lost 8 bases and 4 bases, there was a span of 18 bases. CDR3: CASDGGETRGNTIYF. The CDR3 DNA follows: TGTGCCAGCGACGGGGGGGAGACTAGAGGAAACACCATATATTTT.

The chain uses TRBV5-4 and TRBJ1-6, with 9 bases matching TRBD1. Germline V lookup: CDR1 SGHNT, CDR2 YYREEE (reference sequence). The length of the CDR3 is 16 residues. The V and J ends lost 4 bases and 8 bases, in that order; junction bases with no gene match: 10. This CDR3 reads CASSPVQGAVDSPLHF. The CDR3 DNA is TGTGCCAGCAGCCCGGTACAGGGGGCTGTAGATTCACCCCTCCACTTT.

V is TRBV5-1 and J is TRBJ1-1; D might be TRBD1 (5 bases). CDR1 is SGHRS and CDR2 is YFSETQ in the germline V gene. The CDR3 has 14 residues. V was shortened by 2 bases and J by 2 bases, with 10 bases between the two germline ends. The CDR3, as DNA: TGCGCCAGCAGCTTTGACAGCTACAACACTGAAGCTTTCTTT. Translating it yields CASSFDSYNTEAFF.

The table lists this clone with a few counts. The CDR3 protein is CASSEPREGTEQYF. The DNA of the CDR3 is TGTGCCAGCAGTGAACCGCGGGAAGGAACCGAGCAGTACTTC. The rearrangement uses TRBV2 and TRBJ2-7, with D tentatively TRBD2 (6 bases). Trimming removed 2 bases from V and 6 bases from J, with 14 bases in between. Looked up from germline, CDR1 is SNHLY and CDR2 is FYNNEI. The CDR3 contains 14 residues.

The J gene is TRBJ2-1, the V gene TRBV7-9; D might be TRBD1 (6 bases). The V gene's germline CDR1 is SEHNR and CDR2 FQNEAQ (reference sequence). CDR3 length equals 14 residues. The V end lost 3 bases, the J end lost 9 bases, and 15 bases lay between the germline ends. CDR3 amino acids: CASSFAGVSAEQFF. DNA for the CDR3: TGTGCCAGCAGCTTCGCAGGGGTTTCAGCTGAGCAGTTCTTC. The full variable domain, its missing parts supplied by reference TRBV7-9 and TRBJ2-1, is DTGVSQNPRHKITKRGQNVTFRCDPISEHNRLYWYRQTLGQGPEFLTYFQNEAQLEKSRLLSDRFSAERPKGSFSTLEIQRTEQGDSAMYLCASSFAGVSAEQFFGPGTRLTVL.

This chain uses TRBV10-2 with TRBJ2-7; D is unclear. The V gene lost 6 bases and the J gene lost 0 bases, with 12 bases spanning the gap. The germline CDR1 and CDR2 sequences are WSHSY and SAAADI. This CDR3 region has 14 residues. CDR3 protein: CASSPDSSSYEQYF. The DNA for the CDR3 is TGCGCCAGCAGCCCCGACTCATCCTCCTACGAGCAGTACTTC.

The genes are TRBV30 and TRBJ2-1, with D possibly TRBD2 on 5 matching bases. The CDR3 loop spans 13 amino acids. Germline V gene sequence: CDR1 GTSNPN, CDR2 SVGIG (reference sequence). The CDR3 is CAQIRSAGNEQFF. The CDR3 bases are TGTGCGCAAATTAGGTCTGCGGGCAATGAGCAGTTCTTC.